A single T cell receptor beta chain is shown here with its context. These data belong to a study of human thymus T cells. Generated by immunoSEQ multiplex PCR, the TCRdb table keeps only in-frame clones and is missing some. The data hold about 130,000 clones, with around 94% observed a single time. Resections from corrective heart surgery provided thymus tissue. The CDR3 totals 12 residues. The V and J ends lost 2 bases and 8 bases respectively, with 12 bases between them. The germline gives CDR1 GTSNPN, CDR2 SVGIG (reference sequence). Source material: thymus tissue. This chain joins TRBV30 and TRBJ1-1; D ambiguous. The receptor's source is a boy under two years old with a congenital heart defect but otherwise immunologically healthy. Here the CDR3 DNA reads TGTGCCTGGAGTACAAAGGACGACGAAGCTTTCTTT. It translates to CAWSTKDDEAFF.